This T cell receptor beta chain was recorded in a study of vaccination and CD4 T cells after COVID-19 (dated by TCRdb to the early 2020s). For the study in its entirety: Convalescent patients had a positive SARS-CoV-2 result on nasal swab PCR, and of these patients, several had mild disease and one had severe disease. Each participant got two doses of either the Pfizer-BioNTech BNT162b2 vaccine (n=8) or the Moderna mRNA-1273 vaccine (n=2). In control cultures, a CEFX viral epitope pool was used as positive control, an HIV-1 Nef peptide pool was used as negative control, or no peptide was added. The time from the second vaccine dose to post-vaccine blood sampling had a median of approximately 72 days and ranged from roughly 13 to 241 days. In roughly nine COVID-19 convalescent patients and a handful of infection-naive healthy vaccine recipients, the spike-specific CD4+ TCR repertoire before mRNA vaccination was compared with the repertoire after mRNA vaccination. Six males and four females were included in the convalescent cohort, with two Hispanic individuals, seven Caucasians, two Asians and one multiracial person represented. Overlapping spike peptide pools from SARS-CoV-2 and from the common cold coronaviruses HCoV-NL63, HCoV-OC43 and HCoV-229E were used as culture stimuli. Post-COVID blood samples were collected from convalescent patients a median of approximately 93 days after diagnosis, with a range of about 30 to 161 days. Results the study describes overall, beyond this receptor: Only a relatively small number of convalescent patients were included in the study, and early timepoints following natural infection were not analyzed. The median number of SARS-CoV-2-reactive clonotypes rose from 20 to 25 after infection to roughly 40 after vaccination, but the change was not significant. In convalescent patients, a median roughly 85% of post-vaccine SARS-CoV-2-reactive clones were detected only after vaccination, and vaccine-specific priming was suggested by this finding. Of the vaccine-specific clones found in convalescent patients, nearly all (304 of 307) were mono-reactive for SARS-CoV-2 spike instead of being cross-reactive with common cold coronaviruses.

V was cut back by 5 bases and J by 6 bases, leaving a gap of 19 bases between them. CDR1 SGHTA and CDR2 FQGTGA are derived from the germline V gene. Taken from cysteine to phenylalanine, the CDR3 has 16 residues. Only the CDR3 part of the read is kept: 48 bases, read in frame from the first base. With respect to this clonotype: Its antigen is unknown. Qualities for individual bases were not recorded, and no much larger clone is one base off.

This specimen's treatment or condition label, per the study, means: approximately nine-day PBMC culture with coronavirus spike peptide pools or control peptides (ViraFEST assay). The ViraFEST assay was used in the study, in which antigen-specific T cells were expanded with peptide pools and expanded clonotypes were subsequently identified by TCR sequencing. The positive SARS-CoV-2 PCR tests of the convalescent patients were dated from March to December 2020, before the Alpha, Beta and Delta variants emerged in the United States. Each well held roughly 2.2 million PBMCs cultured in IMDM containing around 5% human AB serum and approximately 9.6 IU/ml IL-2, with 7.5 to 10 ug/ml peptide pools added. On days 3 and 7, half of the culture medium was replaced with fresh IL-2-containing medium. After 10 to 11 days of culture, CD4+ T cells were isolated by negative selection with the EasySep CD4+ T cell isolation kit. PBMCs were separated from whole blood using Ficoll-Paque Plus gradient centrifugation and then either used fresh or cryopreserved at -140C. Culture conditions were generally each tested in triplicate wells.

The library relied on PCR. TCR sequencing of DNA from cultured CD4+ T cells used the Oncomine TCR Beta short-read assay at the Johns Hopkins FTIC core. The QIAamp micro DNA kit was used to extract genomic DNA from the cultured CD4+ T cells. Oncomine TCR Beta libraries from cultured CD4+ T cells were pooled with unique dual indexes and sequenced on an Illumina iSeq 100. Processing in the source paper ran as follows. Non-productive sequences were removed, and CDR3s that did not start with C, did not end with F or W, or were shorter than 7 amino acids were discarded. Antigen-specific clonotypes were identified with the MANAFEST web application by comparing peptide-stimulated wells with reference and other culture wells. To be called positive, a clone needed an FDR below 0.05, an odds ratio above 5, and a productive frequency above 0.1% in at least two of three replicate wells. Cross-reactive clonotypes were defined as significantly expanded in both SARS-CoV-2 spike wells and at least one common cold coronavirus spike condition. CDR3 homology was assessed with Levenshtein distances (stringdist) and unrooted phylogenetic trees (ape) in R version 3.6.1. Clones were called with MiXCR by TCRdb after fastp trimmed the public reads at Q25, and only in-frame beta chains were retained. Every CDR3 protein is listed once, alongside the most common genes and DNA of its rows. It is TCRdb's table, rather than the study itself, that gives the V and J calls and clone size. The sample table contains around 17,000 distinct CDR3 sequences; only one count was recorded for 48% of them. Roughly 5% of the sample rests with the top ten.

The material sequenced was CD4+ T cells from blood, cultured in vitro, taken before SARS-CoV-2 vaccination. Recombination connected TRBV7-3 to TRBJ2-2, with the D call perhaps TRBD1 or TRBD2, each one matching 6 bases. The sequence derives from a human donor who had recovered from COVID-19. DNA sequence: TGTGCCAGCAGCCGGTGGGGGGCTAGCAGTGCCGGGGAGCTGTTTTTT. Translated, it gives CASSRWGASSAGELFF.